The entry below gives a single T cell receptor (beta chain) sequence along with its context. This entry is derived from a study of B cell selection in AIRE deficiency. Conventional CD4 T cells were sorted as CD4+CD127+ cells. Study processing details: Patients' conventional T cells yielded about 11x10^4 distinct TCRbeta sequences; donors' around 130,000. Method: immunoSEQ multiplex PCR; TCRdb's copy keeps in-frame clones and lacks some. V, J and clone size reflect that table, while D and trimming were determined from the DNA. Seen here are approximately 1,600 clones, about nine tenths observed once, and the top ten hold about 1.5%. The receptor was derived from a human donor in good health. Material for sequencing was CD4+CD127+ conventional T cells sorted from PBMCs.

This chain's CDR3 is CATSRVAGMDNEQFF. CDR3 in DNA: TGTGCCACCAGCAGAGTAGCGGGAATGGACAATGAGCAGTTCTTC. V gene TRBV15 combines with J gene TRBJ2-1; 8 bases align to TRBD2. V shed 1 base, J shed 5 bases, and the junction held 4 bases outside the gene matches. In germline, CDR1 is LNHNV, CDR2 YYDKDF (reference sequence). The CDR3 runs 15 residues.